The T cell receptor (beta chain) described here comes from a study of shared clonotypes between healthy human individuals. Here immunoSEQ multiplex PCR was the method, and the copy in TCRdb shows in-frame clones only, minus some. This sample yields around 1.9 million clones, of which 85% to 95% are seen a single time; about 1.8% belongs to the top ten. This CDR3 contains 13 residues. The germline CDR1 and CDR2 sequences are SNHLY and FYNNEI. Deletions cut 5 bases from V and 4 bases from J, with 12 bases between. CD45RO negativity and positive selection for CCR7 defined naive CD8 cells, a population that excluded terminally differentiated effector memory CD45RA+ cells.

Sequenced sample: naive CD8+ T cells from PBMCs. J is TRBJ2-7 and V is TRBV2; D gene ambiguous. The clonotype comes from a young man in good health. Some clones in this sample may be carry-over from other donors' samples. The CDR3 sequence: CASSFHPLYEQYF. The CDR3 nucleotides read TGTGCCAGCAGTTTCCATCCACTGTACGAGCAGTACTTC.